This is a list of T cell receptor beta chains from one sample in a study of a mutant IDH1 vaccine in newly diagnosed glioma. Antigen specificity for these receptors is unknown. Sequencing was performed with immunoSEQ multiplex PCR; in TCRdb, only in-frame clones are kept and a portion is missing. This repertoire shows 45,000 to 65,000 clones, around 60% found once; its top ten account for about 4.8%. This specimen consisted of peripheral blood mononuclear cells (PBMCs), obtained from a glioma patient whose treatment included an IDH1 peptide vaccine. The receptors derive from a middle-aged man with glioma. Some clones in this sample may be carry-over from other donors' samples. Each CDR3 is given with its conserved first and last residue. The order of the fields is V gene, J gene, CDR3 protein.

>TRBV5-5|TRBJ2-7
CASSLTYEQYF
>TRBV4-1|TRBJ1-6
CASSQVHNSPLHF
>TRBV11-2|TRBJ2-7
CASSADRDRYEQYF
>TRBV6-1|TRBJ1-5
CASRETGGAGQPQHF
>TRBV29-1|TRBJ2-2
CSVEGRGHTGELFF
>TRBV7-2|TRBJ1-2
CASKLDRDYGYTF
>TRBV10-3|TRBJ1-1
CAIRGTGSWTEAFF
>TRBV7-9|TRBJ1-1
CASSLAVAEAFF
>TRBV7-8|TRBJ2-1
CASKSAPLDWDEQFF
>TRBV5-1|TRBJ2-3
CASSLRGRGTDTQYF
>TRBV5-6|TRBJ1-5
CASSLAQAYQPQHF
>TRBV9|TRBJ1-4
CASSVGQGREKLFF
>TRBV6-1|TRBJ1-4
CASSAQPGFNEKLFF
>TRBV7-2|TRBJ2-3
CASSSQHGISTDTQYF